This T cell receptor beta chain comes out of a study of T cells in Graves' hyperthyroidism and ophthalmopathy. With 2 bases clipped from V and 8 bases from J, the junction kept 8 bases outside the gene matches. This CDR3 is 15 amino acids long. The germline V gene encodes CDR1 MNHNY and CDR2 SVGAGI (reference sequence). RNA transcripts served as the template for amplifying TCR beta CDR3 regions. The HTBI set primed first-round TCR CDR3 RT-PCR. A single record per CDR3 protein comes from TCRdb applying MiXCR to the multiplex PCR reads. The table shows hundreds of thousands of distinct CDR3 sequences, with roughly 15% occurring only once. Subjects with ophthalmopathy showed a Clinical Activity Score no lower than 3, a NOSPECS grade no lower than 4, and a duration shorter than 3 months. Diagnoses were established using clinical symptoms, serum thyroxine and TRAb, thyroid ultrasound and orbital computed tomography. From 9 to 10 ml of fresh peripheral blood, PBMCs were isolated.

This clonotype occurred a few times. Sequenced sample: blood. The clonotype comes from a woman aged 50 to 60 with Graves' ophthalmopathy. This chain connects TRBV6-6 to TRBJ2-1, with 8 positions matching TRBD2. In DNA form, the CDR3 reads TGTGCCAGCAGTTACGGAACCGGGACTAGGGATGAGCAGTTCTTC. Residues: CASSYGTGTRDEQFF.